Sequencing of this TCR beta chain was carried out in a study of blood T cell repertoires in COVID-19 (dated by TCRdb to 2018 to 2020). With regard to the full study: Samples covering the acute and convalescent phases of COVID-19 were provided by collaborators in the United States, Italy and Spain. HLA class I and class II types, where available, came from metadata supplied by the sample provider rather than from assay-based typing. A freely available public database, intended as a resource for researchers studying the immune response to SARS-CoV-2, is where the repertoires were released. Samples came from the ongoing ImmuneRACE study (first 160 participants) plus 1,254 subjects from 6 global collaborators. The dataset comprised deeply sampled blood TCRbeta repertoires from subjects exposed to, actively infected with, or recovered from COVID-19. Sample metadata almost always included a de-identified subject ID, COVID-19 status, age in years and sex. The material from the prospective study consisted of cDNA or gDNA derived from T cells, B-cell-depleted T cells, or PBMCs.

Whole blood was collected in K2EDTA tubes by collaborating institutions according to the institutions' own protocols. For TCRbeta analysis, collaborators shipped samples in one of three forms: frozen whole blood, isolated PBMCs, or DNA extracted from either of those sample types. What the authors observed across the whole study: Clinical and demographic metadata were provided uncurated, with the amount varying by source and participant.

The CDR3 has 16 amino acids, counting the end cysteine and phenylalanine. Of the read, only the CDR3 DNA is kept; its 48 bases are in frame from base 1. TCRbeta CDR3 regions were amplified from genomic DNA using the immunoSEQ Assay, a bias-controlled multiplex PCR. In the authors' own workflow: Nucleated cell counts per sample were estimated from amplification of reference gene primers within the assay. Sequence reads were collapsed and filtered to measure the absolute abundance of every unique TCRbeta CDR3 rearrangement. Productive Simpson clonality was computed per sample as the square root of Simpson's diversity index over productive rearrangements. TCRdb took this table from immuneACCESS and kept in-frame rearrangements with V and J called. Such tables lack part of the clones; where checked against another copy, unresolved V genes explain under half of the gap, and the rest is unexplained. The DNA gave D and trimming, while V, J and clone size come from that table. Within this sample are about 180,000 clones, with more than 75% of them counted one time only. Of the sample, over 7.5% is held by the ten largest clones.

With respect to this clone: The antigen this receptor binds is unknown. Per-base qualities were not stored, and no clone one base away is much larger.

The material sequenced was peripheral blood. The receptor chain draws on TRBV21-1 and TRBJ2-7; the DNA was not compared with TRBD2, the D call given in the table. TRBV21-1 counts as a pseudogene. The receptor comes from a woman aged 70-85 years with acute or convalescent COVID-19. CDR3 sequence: CASSLNRGAVSYEQYF. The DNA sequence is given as TGTGCCAGCAGCTTAAATCGGGGGGCGGTCTCCTACGAGCAGTACTTC.